This passage covers 8 T cell receptor beta chains from one sample sequenced in a study of blood T cell repertoires in COVID-19. Profiled with immunoSEQ multiplex PCR; TCRdb holds only in-frame clones, not every one. The repertoire holds fewer than 400,000 clones, with 80% to 95% as singletons. Material for sequencing was PBMCs or T cells enriched from blood (not recorded which). The receptors stem from a woman between 25 and 40 years old who had recovered from COVID-19.

This clone was seen only once. This sample includes further DNA sequences coding for the same CDR3. V is TRBV27 and J is TRBJ2-7, with 11 bases that match TRBD2. Unmatched junction bases numbered 6, after V lost 5 bases and J lost 3 bases. This CDR3 region has 15 residues. Germline CDR1 and CDR2: MNHEY and SMNVEV (reference sequence). The chain's CDR3 is CASSLLLAGVYEQYF. The CDR3 DNA reads as TGTGCCAGCAGTCTGCTACTAGCGGGAGTCTACGAGCAGTACTTC.

The chain is built from TRBV6-1 and TRBJ2-1; 9 bases are a match to TRBD1. The CDR3 has 17 amino acids. V shed 2 bases and J 7 bases; nucleotides not matched to a gene: 12. Germline-derived CDR1 and CDR2 are MNHNS and SASEGT. CDR3 sequence reads: CASSEPFLGQGTNEQFF. The CDR3 coding sequence is TGTGCCAGCAGTGAACCTTTCCTGGGACAGGGAACAAATGAGCAGTTCTTC.

This chain connects TRBV18 to TRBJ1-5; D possibly corresponds to TRBD1 (6 bases). This CDR3 is 15 amino acids long. V lost 3 bases to trimming and J lost 5 bases, with 14 bases between them. The germline V gene has CDR1 KGHSH and CDR2 LQKENI. CDR3 in DNA: TGTGCCAGCTCACCGGTTTGGACAGTCGATCAGCCCCAGCATTTT. It translates to CASSPVWTVDQPQHF.

The rearrangement uses TRBV7-2 and TRBJ2-7; 9 bases are shared with TRBD1. The CDR3 has 14 residues. The trim removed 6 bases at V and 3 bases at J, leaving 6 bases unmatched. CDR1 is SGHTA, CDR2 FQGNSA, per germline. For the CDR3, the DNA is TGTGCCAGCAGATCGGGACAGGGAGTCTACGAGCAGTACTTC. It yields the protein CASRSGQGVYEQYF.

This chain connects TRBV4-3 to TRBJ1-2; 11 bases fit TRBD1. Germline lookup yields CDR1 LGHNA and CDR2 YSLEER. The CDR3 has 16 residues. J lost 3 bases, V lost 3 bases, and 6 bases had no gene match. CDR3 region: CASSQDRGRTHYGYTF. The CDR3 coding sequence is TGCGCCAGCAGCCAGGACAGGGGGCGGACTCACTATGGCTACACCTTC.

The gene calls are TRBV18 and TRBJ1-1, with D possibly TRBD1 on 5 matching bases. This CDR3 is built from 15 residues. Trimming took off 3 bases at V and 3 bases at J, with 14 bases between the two ends. CDR1 is KGHSH, CDR2 LQKENI, per germline. The CDR3 loop reads CASSPRRGVDTEAFF. CDR3 coding DNA: TGTGCCAGCTCACCCCGGCGGGGGGTGGACACTGAAGCTTTCTTT.

The chain has TRBV4-3 and TRBJ2-2; D perhaps matches TRBD1 (7 bases). Germline-derived CDR1 and CDR2 are LGHNA and YSLEER. V was pared by 6 bases and J by 6 bases, with 14 bases between. The CDR3 is made up of 14 amino acids. The CDR3 bases are TGCGCCAGCAGGGCGGGACAGATGGCCGGGGAGCTGTTTTTT. Translated, it gives CASRAGQMAGELFF.

The chain uses TRBV15 and TRBJ1-5; the match to TRBD1 covers 10 bases. Trimming at V came to 3 bases and at J to 4 bases, leaving 6 bases not matched to a gene. CDR1 is LNHNV and CDR2 is YYDKDF in the germline V gene (reference sequence). This CDR3 spans 16 amino acids. The CDR3 bases are TGTGCCACCAGCAGGTCAGACAGGGGGCCTAATCAGCCCCAGCATTTT. It codes for CATSRSDRGPNQPQHF.